Listed below are T cell receptor beta chains from one sample, sequenced in a study of blood T cell repertoires in COVID-19. Measured with immunoSEQ multiplex PCR; TCRdb has only the in-frame clones, and not every one. The data contain about 280,000 clones, 86% of them singletons. Sequencing was performed on peripheral blood. These receptors were collected from a man between 40 and 49 years old with active or convalescent COVID-19. Each CDR3 is given with its conserved first and last residue. D genes are given only for firm matches. Clone size is not always given. Where it is, it says once, few, many or a class for expanded clones.

D: TRBD1
size: .
V: TRBV14
J: TRBJ1-3
CDR3: CASRDRVNTIYF
DNA: TGTGCCAGCAGAGACAGGGTAAACACCATATATTTT

D: .
size: .
V: TRBV15
J: TRBJ2-7
CDR3: CATSREGEHSYEQYF
DNA: TGTGCCACCAGCAGAGAAGGGGAACATTCCTACGAGCAGTACTTC

D: .
size: .
V: TRBV6-1
J: TRBJ1-5
CDR3: CASSEGTAGSQPQHF
DNA: TGTGCCAGCAGTGAAGGGACAGCGGGAAGTCAGCCCCAGCATTTT

D: .
size: .
V: TRBV19
J: TRBJ1-5
CDR3: CASSIEFRLLNQPQHF
DNA: TGTGCCAGTAGTATAGAGTTTAGACTACTCAATCAGCCCCAGCATTTT

D: TRBD1
size: .
V: TRBV6-5
J: TRBJ2-4
CDR3: CASRTGTGKNIQYF
DNA: TGTGCCAGCAGAACCGGGACAGGCAAAAACATTCAGTACTTC

D: .
size: few
V: TRBV3-1/TRBV3-2
J: TRBJ1-6
CDR3: CASSQGHVRHSPLHF
DNA: TGTGCCAGCAGCCAAGGGCACGTGAGGCACTCACCCCTCCACTTT

D: TRBD1
size: .
V: TRBV5-1
J: TRBJ1-1
CDR3: CASSWGQGNTEAFF
DNA: TGCGCCAGCAGCTGGGGACAGGGTAACACTGAAGCTTTCTTT

D: .
size: .
V: TRBV7-8
J: TRBJ2-7
CDR3: CASSPGSYEQYF
DNA: TGTGCCAGCAGCCCGGGTAGCTACGAGCAGTACTTC

D: TRBD2
size: .
V: TRBV5-1
J: TRBJ2-7
CDR3: CASSLGLAGVPSYEQYF
DNA: TGCGCCAGCAGCTTGGGGCTAGCGGGGGTACCATCCTACGAGCAGTACTTC

D: TRBD1
size: .
V: TRBV7-6
J: TRBJ2-7
CDR3: CASSRDRSYEQYF
DNA: TGTGCCAGCAGCAGGGACAGATCCTACGAGCAGTACTTC

D: TRBD2
size: .
V: TRBV5-1
J: TRBJ2-5
CDR3: CASSFGEGETQYF
DNA: TGCGCCAGCAGCTTTGGGGAGGGGGAGACCCAGTACTTC

D: .
size: .
V: TRBV4-2
J: TRBJ2-2
CDR3: CASSDMQENTGELFF
DNA: TGTGCCAGCAGCGACATGCAGGAGAACACCGGGGAGCTGTTTTTT

D: TRBD1
size: .
V: TRBV7-9
J: TRBJ1-6
CDR3: CASIPRDSSSYNSPLHF
DNA: TGTGCCAGCATCCCACGGGACAGTAGCTCCTATAATTCACCCCTCCACTTT

D: .
size: .
V: TRBV2
J: TRBJ1-3
CDR3: CASVGNSGNTIYF
DNA: TGTGCCAGCGTCGGTAACTCTGGAAACACCATATATTTT

D: TRBD1
size: few
V: TRBV7-9
J: TRBJ1-5
CDR3: CASSLEGGQVEF
DNA: TGTGCCAGCAGCTTAGAAGGGGGACAGGTAGAATTT

D: .
size: .
V: TRBV28
J: TRBJ1-5
CDR3: CASSTLGGARNQPQHF
DNA: TGTGCCAGCAGTACCCTTGGAGGGGCAAGGAATCAGCCCCAGCATTTT

D: TRBD1
size: .
V: TRBV30
J: TRBJ2-7
CDR3: CAWRITGQGAYEQYF
DNA: TGTGCCTGGAGGATTACGGGACAGGGGGCCTACGAGCAGTACTTC

D: TRBD1
size: once
V: TRBV6-5
J: TRBJ1-3
CDR3: CASSYSTGSGNTIYF
DNA: TGTGCCAGCAGCTACTCGACAGGGTCTGGAAACACCATATATTTT

D: .
size: .
V: TRBV27
J: TRBJ1-5
CDR3: CASSSNNQPQHF
DNA: TGTGCCAGCAGTTCCAACAATCAGCCCCAGCATTTT

D: .
size: .
V: TRBV19
J: TRBJ2-4
CDR3: CASSIASGVDKNIQYF
DNA: TGTGCCAGTAGTATAGCTTCGGGGGTCGACAAAAACATTCAGTACTTC

D: .
size: .
V: TRBV7-3
J: TRBJ2-1
CDR3: CASSLVRSPGNEQFF
DNA: TGTGCCAGCAGCTTAGTACGAAGCCCGGGGAATGAGCAGTTCTTC

D: .
size: .
V: TRBV6-5
J: TRBJ1-5
CDR3: CASRLTGGQPQHF
DNA: TGTGCCAGCAGGTTGACAGGCGGTCAGCCCCAGCATTTT

D: TRBD1
size: .
V: TRBV19
J: TRBJ1-5
CDR3: CASSDTGGDSNQPQHF
DNA: TGTGCCAGTAGTGACACAGGGGGGGATAGCAATCAGCCCCAGCATTTT

D: .
size: .
V: TRBV24-1
J: TRBJ1-2
CDR3: CATSGRGSWGYTF
DNA: TGTGCCACCAGTGGTCGGGGGTCCTGGGGCTACACCTTC

D: TRBD1
size: .
V: TRBV27
J: TRBJ2-1
CDR3: CASSRRWTGTLNEQFF
DNA: TGTGCCAGCAGTCGGAGGTGGACAGGGACCCTCAATGAGCAGTTCTTC

D: TRBD1
size: .
V: TRBV27
J: TRBJ2-3
CDR3: CASSFRGSGQGGADTQYF
DNA: TGTGCCAGCAGTTTTCGAGGGAGCGGACAGGGTGGGGCAGATACGCAGTATTTT

D: TRBD2
size: .
V: TRBV5-1
J: TRBJ2-1
CDR3: CASSTGAGTSGRHEQFF
DNA: TGCGCCAGCAGCACCGGAGCGGGGACTAGCGGGAGACATGAGCAGTTCTTC

D: .
size: .
V: TRBV28
J: TRBJ1-2
CDR3: CASSLGANYGYTF
DNA: TGTGCCAGCAGTTTAGGAGCTAACTATGGCTACACCTTC

D: TRBD1
size: .
V: TRBV5-4
J: TRBJ1-2
CDR3: CASVTGGNNYGYTF
DNA: TGTGCCAGCGTCACAGGGGGCAATAACTATGGCTACACCTTC